Reported below is one T cell receptor beta chain. Antigen specificity is unknown. PCR used 60 Vbeta primers and 13 Jbeta primers. Measured with immunoSEQ multiplex PCR; TCRdb has only the in-frame clones, and not every one. There are about 110,000 clones in the sample; roughly 80% occur only once, and more than 3% lies in the top ten. The CDR3 runs 15 residues. Germline values: CDR1 SGHRS, CDR2 YFSETQ. Trimming removed 0 bases at V and 4 bases at J, with 12 bases between. This sample was included in a study of cytomegalovirus exposure and HLA in healthy donors. Whole-study findings and limits: Only CMV serostatus was available as immune exposure information. Cytomegalovirus association was assigned to more than 150 TCR beta chains.

This TCR came from a man aged 55 to 70 in good health and CMV-seronegative. This chain connects TRBV5-1 to TRBJ2-3; a possible D gene is TRBD2 (6 bases). The source material was PBMCs. The CDR3 loop is CASSLVAGGPDTQYF. CDR3 nucleotides: TGCGCCAGCAGCTTGGTTGCCGGGGGACCAGATACGCAGTATTTT.